The clone carrying this TCR beta chain was recorded many times. Its specificity is unknown. This may come from a read error, since a much larger clone is one base off. MiXCR, applied by TCRdb to the 5' RACE reads, yields one record per CDR3 protein. The table lists tens of thousands of distinct CDR3 sequences, roughly 3.2% of them singletons. This specimen comes from a study of neurological immune-mediated disorders. The study's findings and limits: HTLV-1-associated myelopathy showed the most TCR clonal expansion; multiple sclerosis the least, below healthy controls. One related-CDR3 cluster, identified by phylogenetic grouping, held the repertoires of 18 of 34 multiple sclerosis patients and was a possible signature.

Germline V gene lookup returns CDR1 ENHRY and CDR2 SYGVKD. This CDR3 is built from 12 residues. Trimming took 4 bases from V and 11 from J, leaving 11 bases between them. This rearrangement joins TRBV10-3 to TRBJ1-4, with a weak D call TRBD1 (6 bases). The source material was PBMCs. The TCR sequence derives from a woman in her forties or fifties with multiple sclerosis. The CDR3 reads CAISAIGGKLFF. DNA of the CDR3: TGTGCCATCAGTGCAATAGGGGGGAAACTGTTTTTT.